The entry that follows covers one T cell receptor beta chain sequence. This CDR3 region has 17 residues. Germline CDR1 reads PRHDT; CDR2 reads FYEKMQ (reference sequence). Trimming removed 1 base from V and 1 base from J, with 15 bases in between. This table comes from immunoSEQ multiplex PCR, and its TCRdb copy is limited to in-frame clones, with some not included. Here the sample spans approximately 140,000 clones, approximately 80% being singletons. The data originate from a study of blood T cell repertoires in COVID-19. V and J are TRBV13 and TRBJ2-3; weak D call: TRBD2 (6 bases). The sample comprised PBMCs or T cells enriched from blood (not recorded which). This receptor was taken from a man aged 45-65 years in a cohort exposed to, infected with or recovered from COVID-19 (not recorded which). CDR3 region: CASSLAFGSSGTDTQYF. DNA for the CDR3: TGTGCCAGCAGCTTAGCGTTCGGGAGCTCTGGCACAGATACGCAGTATTTT. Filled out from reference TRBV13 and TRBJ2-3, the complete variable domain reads AAGVIQSPRHLIKEKRETATLKCYPIPRHDTVYWYQQGPGQDPQFLISFYEKMQSDKGSIPDRFSAQQFSDYHSELNMSSLELGDSALYFCASSLAFGSSGTDTQYFGPGTRLTVL.